This T cell receptor beta chain is from a study of early T cells in non-severe SARS-CoV-2 infection. Study as a whole: RNA in bulk from unsorted whole blood was sequenced, and chains were unpaired. Study-level findings and limits: Matching results from VDJdb favored anti-spike CD8 responses, leaving private and CD4 specificities undetected.

The CDR3 has 14 amino acids. V lost 6 bases and J 0 bases, leaving 9 bases between the germline ends. CDR1 and CDR2 from the germline V gene are SGHTA and FQGNSA. This clonotype has a handful of counts. What it binds is unknown. Individual cDNA molecules each received unique molecular identifiers attached to them. Each CDR3 protein is one row after TCRdb ran MiXCR on the 5' RACE reads. The sample carries 99,000 or so distinct CDR3 sequences, roughly 15% recorded once. Sequencing used whole blood. The receptor comes from an adult who was a healthcare worker with PCR-confirmed SARS-CoV-2 infection or an uninfected control (not recorded which). This chain connects TRBV7-2 to TRBJ1-5; D is uncertain. The CDR3 loop reads CASRPTDSNQPQHF. CDR3 DNA sequence: TGTGCCAGCAGGCCAACAGATAGCAATCAGCCCCAGCATTTT.